The next 10 T cell receptor beta chains were all read from a single sample in a study of identical twins (dated by TCRdb to 2015 to 2016). Preparation of the library involved 5' RACE. Data came from an Illumina HiSeq 2000. TCRdb handled the public reads itself, with Q25 trimming in fastp and clone calling in MiXCR, and kept productive beta chains. Every distinct CDR3 protein forms one entry, paired with its most common genes and DNA. This sample lists 500,000 to 650,000 distinct CDR3 sequences; 7% to 7.5% were detected once. Jointly, the top ten make up 1.6% of the sample. These records were also assigned to another study, of yellow fever vaccine responses in identical twins.

Sequencing used PBMCs. The receptors stem from a woman aged 18 to 35 in good health.

This clonotype was recorded at least ten times. V usage is TRBV20-1 and J usage is TRBJ1-5; 8 bases fit TRBD1. Per germline, CDR1 DFQATT and CDR2 SNEGSKA (reference sequence). CDR3 size: 14 residues. V trimming: 4 bases; J trimming: 7 bases; junction bases outside the gene matches: 9. The CDR3 coding sequence is TGCAGTGCTACCTCCGCTCAGGGGGCCCAGCCCCAGCATTTT. Translation gives CSATSAQGAQPQHF.

This clonotype occurred many times. The chain has TRBV4-1 and TRBJ1-5, with TRBD1 as a possible D gene (5 bases). Germline V lookup: CDR1 MGHRA, CDR2 YSYEKL. Deletions cut 3 bases from V and 0 bases from J, with 9 bases between. The CDR3 has 15 residues. CDR3 nucleotides: TGCGCCAGCAGCCATACAGGACATAGCAATCAGCCCCAGCATTTT. This encodes CASSHTGHSNQPQHF.

This clonotype was seen at least ten times. This chain joins TRBV12-3 or TRBV12-4 and TRBJ2-5; TRBD2 matches 7 bases. V lost 4 bases and J lost 3; bases outside the gene matches: 8. This CDR3 spans 15 amino acids. In DNA, the CDR3 is TGTGCCAGCAGTTACACTACGGGGGGAAAAGAGACCCAGTACTTC. Protein sequence: CASSYTTGGKETQYF.

In its sample, this clonotype was seen a few times. The chain is built from TRBV14 and TRBJ1-1, with 9 nucleotides matching TRBD1. V trimming: 4 bases; J trimming: 8 bases; junction bases outside the gene matches: 11. CDR3 length equals 15 residues. Germline V gives CDR1 SGHDN, CDR2 FVKESK. CDR3 protein: CASSPSGTGLSEAFF. CDR3 DNA sequence: TGTGCCAGCAGCCCATCCGGGACAGGGTTGTCCGAAGCTTTCTTT. Looking up the rest from reference TRBV14 and TRBJ1-1 gives the full variable domain: EAGVTQFPSHSVIEKGQTVTLRCDPISGHDNLYWYRRVMGKEIKFLLHFVKESKQDESGMPNNRFLAERTGGTYSTLKVQPAELEDSGVYFCASSPSGTGLSEAFFGQGTRLTVV.

The V and J genes are TRBV5-5 and TRBJ2-5, with D possibly TRBD1 on 5 matching bases. Germline V gene lookup returns CDR1 SGHKS and CDR2 YYEKEE (reference sequence). Deletions cut 0 bases from V and 4 bases from J, with 16 bases between. The CDR3 is 16 residues long. The CDR3 protein is CASSLGPARAGETQYF. CDR3 DNA sequence: TGTGCCAGCAGCTTGGGTCCCGCCAGGGCAGGAGAGACCCAGTACTTC. Based on the CDR3 plus reference TRBV5-5 and TRBJ2-5, the full variable domain is DAGVTQSPTHLIKTRGQQVTLRCSPISGHKSVSWYQQVLGQGPQFIFQYYEKEERGRGNFPDRFSARQFPNYSSELNVNALLLGDSALYLCASSLGPARAGETQYFGPGTRLLVL.

This clonotype was observed at least ten times. The rearrangement joins TRBV7-9 to TRBJ1-2; maybe TRBD1 (6 bases). The CDR3 is 15 amino acids. V lost 1 base to trimming and J lost 7 bases, with 16 bases between them. Germline V gene lookup returns CDR1 SEHNR and CDR2 FQNEAQ (reference sequence). This chain's CDR3 is CASSLDDRPEAGYTF. The CDR3 region has the DNA TGTGCCAGCAGCTTAGACGACAGGCCCGAGGCTGGCTACACCTTC.

At least ten counts were recorded for this clonotype. J is TRBJ2-2 and V is TRBV24-1; D assignment may be TRBD1 or TRBD2 (5 bases each). The CDR3 runs 16 residues. Germline-derived CDR1 and CDR2 are KGHDR and SFDVKD. Deletions cut 5 bases from V and 0 bases from J, with 12 bases between. CDR3 nucleotides: TGTGCCACCAGTGGTCCCGGGGCCCCGAACACCGGGGAGCTGTTTTTT. Translated: CATSGPGAPNTGELFF.

V gene TRBV15 combines with J gene TRBJ2-1, with TRBD2 as a possible D gene (5 bases). CDR1 and CDR2 from the germline V gene are LNHNV and YYDKDF (reference sequence). The CDR3 has 16 residues. Deletions cut 1 base from V and 6 bases from J, with 16 bases between. In nucleotides, the CDR3 is TGTGCCACCAGCAGAGGTACGGGAAACTCGGGCAATGAGCAGTTCTTC. Its protein product is CATSRGTGNSGNEQFF.

The V call is TRBV12-3 or TRBV12-4, the J call TRBJ2-7, with D possibly being TRBD2 (6 bases). The CDR3 spans 14 residues. V was shortened by 7 bases and J by 0 bases, with 13 bases between the two germline ends. The CDR3 here is CASTRSGFSYEQYF. In nucleotides, the CDR3 is TGTGCCAGCACCCGAAGCGGGTTCTCCTACGAGCAGTACTTC.

This clonotype was counted a few times. The V and J genes are TRBV24-1 and TRBJ2-5, with D perhaps matching TRBD2 (6 bases). This CDR3 is built from 16 residues. V lost 1 base to trimming and J lost 0 bases, with 11 bases between them. Germline CDR1 KGHDR, CDR2 SFDVKD. In nucleotides, the CDR3 is TGTGCCACCAGTGATTTACCAGGAGGGTACCAAGAGACCCAGTACTTC. Amino acids: CATSDLPGGYQETQYF.